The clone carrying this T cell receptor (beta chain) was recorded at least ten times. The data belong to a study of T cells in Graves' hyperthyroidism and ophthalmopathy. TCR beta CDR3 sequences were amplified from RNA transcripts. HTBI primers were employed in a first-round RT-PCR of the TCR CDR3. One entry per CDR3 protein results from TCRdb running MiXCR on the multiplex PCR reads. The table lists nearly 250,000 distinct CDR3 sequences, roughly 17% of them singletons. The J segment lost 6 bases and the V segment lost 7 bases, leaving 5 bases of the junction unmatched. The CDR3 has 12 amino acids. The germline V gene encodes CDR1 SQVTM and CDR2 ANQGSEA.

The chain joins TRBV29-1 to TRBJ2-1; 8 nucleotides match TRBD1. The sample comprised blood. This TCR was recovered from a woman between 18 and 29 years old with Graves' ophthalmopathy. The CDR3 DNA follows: TGCAGCGCCGGACAGGGTGGCAATGAGCAGTTCTTC. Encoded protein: CSAGQGGNEQFF.